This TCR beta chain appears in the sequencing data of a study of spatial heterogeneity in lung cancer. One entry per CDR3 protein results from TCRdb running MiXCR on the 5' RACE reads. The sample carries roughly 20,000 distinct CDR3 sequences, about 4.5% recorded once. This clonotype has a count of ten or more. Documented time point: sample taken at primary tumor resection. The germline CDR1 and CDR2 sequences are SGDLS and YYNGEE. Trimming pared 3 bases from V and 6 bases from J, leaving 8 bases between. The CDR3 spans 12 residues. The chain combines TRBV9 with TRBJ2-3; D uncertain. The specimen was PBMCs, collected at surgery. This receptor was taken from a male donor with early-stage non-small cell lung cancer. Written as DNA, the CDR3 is TGTGCCAGCAGCGCAAAGGTGGATACGCAGTATTTT. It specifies CASSAKVDTQYF.